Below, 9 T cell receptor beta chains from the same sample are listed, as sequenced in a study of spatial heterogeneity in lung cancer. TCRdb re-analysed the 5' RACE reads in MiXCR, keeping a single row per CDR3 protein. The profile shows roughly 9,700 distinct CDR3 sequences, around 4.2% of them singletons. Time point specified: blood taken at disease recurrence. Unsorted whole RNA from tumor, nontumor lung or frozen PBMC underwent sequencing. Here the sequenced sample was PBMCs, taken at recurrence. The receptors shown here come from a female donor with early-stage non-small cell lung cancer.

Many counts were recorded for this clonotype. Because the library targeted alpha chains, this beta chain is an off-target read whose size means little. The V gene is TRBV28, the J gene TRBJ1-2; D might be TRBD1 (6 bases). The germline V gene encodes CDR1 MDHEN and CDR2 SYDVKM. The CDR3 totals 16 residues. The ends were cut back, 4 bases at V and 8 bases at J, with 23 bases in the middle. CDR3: CASSWGRGKSPGGYTF. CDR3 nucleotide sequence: TGTGCCAGCAGTTGGGGGCGGGGAAAATCACCGGGCGGCTACACCTTC.

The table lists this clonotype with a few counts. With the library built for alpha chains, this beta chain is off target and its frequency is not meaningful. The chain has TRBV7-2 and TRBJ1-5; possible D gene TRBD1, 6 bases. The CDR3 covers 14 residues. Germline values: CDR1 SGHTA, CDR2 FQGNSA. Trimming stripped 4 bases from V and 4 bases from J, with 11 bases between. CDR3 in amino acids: CASSSGGQNQPQHF. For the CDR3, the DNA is TGTGCCAGCAGCTCCGGGGGACAAAATCAGCCCCAGCATTTT. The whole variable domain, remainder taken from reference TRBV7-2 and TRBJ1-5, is GAGVSQSPSNKVTEKGKDVELRCDPISGHTALYWYRQSLGQGLEFLIYFQGNSAPDKSGLPSDRFSAERTGGSVSTLTIQRTQQEDSAVYLCASSSGGQNQPQHFGDGTRLSIL.

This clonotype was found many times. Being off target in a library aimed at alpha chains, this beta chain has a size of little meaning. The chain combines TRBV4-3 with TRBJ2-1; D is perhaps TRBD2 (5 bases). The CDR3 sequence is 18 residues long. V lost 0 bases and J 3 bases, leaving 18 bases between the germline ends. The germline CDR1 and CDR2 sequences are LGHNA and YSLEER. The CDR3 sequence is CASSQDWAERGFYNEQFF. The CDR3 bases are TGCGCCAGCAGCCAAGATTGGGCAGAACGGGGATTCTACAATGAGCAGTTCTTC.

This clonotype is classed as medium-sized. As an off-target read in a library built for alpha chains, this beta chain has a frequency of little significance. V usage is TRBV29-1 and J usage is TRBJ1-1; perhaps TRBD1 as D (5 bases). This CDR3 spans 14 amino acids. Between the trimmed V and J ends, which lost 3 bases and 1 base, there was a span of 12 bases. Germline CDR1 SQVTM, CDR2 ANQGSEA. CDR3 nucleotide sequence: TGCAGCGTTGAGGCAGGGTCGTGGAACACTGAAGCTTTCTTT. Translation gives CSVEAGSWNTEAFF.

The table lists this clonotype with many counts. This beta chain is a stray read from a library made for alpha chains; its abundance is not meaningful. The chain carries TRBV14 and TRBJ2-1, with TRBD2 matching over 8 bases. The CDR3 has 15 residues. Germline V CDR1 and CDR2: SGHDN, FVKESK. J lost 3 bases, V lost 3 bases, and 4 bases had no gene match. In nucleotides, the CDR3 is TGTGCCAGCAGCCACGGGGGGGGCCTCTACAATGAGCAGTTCTTC. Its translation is CASSHGGGLYNEQFF.

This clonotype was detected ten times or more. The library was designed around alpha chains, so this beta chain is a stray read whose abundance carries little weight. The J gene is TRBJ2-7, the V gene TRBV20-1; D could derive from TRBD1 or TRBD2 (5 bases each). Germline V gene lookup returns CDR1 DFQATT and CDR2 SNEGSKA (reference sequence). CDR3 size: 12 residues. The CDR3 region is CTAREGPYEQYF. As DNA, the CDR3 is TGCACCGCCCGAGAGGGACCCTACGAGCAGTACTTC.

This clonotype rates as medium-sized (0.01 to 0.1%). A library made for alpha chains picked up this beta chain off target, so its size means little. CDR3 sequence reads: CASSYYRGREQYF. The CDR3 region has the DNA TGTGCCAGCAGTTATTACAGGGGGCGCGAGCAGTACTTC. This chain links TRBV27 with TRBJ2-7, with 9 bases identical to TRBD1. V lost 4 bases, J lost 6 bases, and 4 bases stayed unmatched. This CDR3 has 13 amino acids. The germline V gene has CDR1 MNHEY and CDR2 SMNVEV (reference sequence).

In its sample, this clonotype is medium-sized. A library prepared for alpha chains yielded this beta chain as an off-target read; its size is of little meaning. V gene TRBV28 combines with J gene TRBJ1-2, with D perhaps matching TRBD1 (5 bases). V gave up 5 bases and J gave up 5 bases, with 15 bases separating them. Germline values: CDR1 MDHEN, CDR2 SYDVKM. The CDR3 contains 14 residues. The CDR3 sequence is CASSPSQGIYGYTF. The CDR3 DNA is TGTGCCAGCAGTCCATCCCAGGGTATTTATGGCTACACCTTC.

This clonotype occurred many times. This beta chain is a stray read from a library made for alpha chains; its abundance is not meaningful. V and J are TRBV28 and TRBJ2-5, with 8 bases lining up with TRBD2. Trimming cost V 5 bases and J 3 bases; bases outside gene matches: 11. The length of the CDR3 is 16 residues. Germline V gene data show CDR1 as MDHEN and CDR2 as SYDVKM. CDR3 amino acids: CASSVSGLVGEETQYF. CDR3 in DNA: TGTGCCAGCAGTGTTTCGGGACTAGTAGGGGAAGAGACCCAGTACTTC.